The next 9 T cell receptor beta chains were all read from a single sample in a study of T-cell reconstitution after alpha-beta-depleted transplantation in children. A TCRbeta library incorporating unique molecular identifiers was prepared. TCRdb recomputed calls from the PCR reads with MiXCR, one row per CDR3 protein. The sample lists some 550,000 distinct CDR3 sequences, 23% seen once, with over 12% in the top ten. Sequencing was performed on PBMCs, mostly from graft donor cells, taken 360 days after TCRalphabeta/CD19-depleted stem cell transplant. The origin of the receptors is a boy in the first two years of life who had a stem cell transplant for acute myeloid leukemia, so the T cells may come from the graft donor.

Ten or more counts support this clonotype. The chain has TRBV14 and TRBJ2-1; D is unclear. V lost 0 bases, J lost 9 bases, and 9 bases lay in between. Germline V gives CDR1 SGHDN, CDR2 FVKESK. This CDR3 has 13 amino acids. CDR3 in DNA: TGTGCCAGCAGCCAAGATCCTAGACTTGAGCAGTTCTTC. Its protein is CASSQDPRLEQFF. The complete variable domain, with remaining parts taken from reference TRBV14 and TRBJ2-1, reads EAGVTQFPSHSVIEKGQTVTLRCDPISGHDNLYWYRRVMGKEIKFLLHFVKESKQDESGMPNNRFLAERTGGTYSTLKVQPAELEDSGVYFCASSQDPRLEQFFGPGTRLTVL.

This clonotype was seen many times. The V gene is TRBV20-1, the J gene TRBJ1-1; D gene ambiguous. This CDR3 has 13 residues. Germline CDR1 is DFQATT and CDR2 is SNEGSKA (reference sequence). Trimming left V 1 base short and J 6 bases short, with 12 bases between. The CDR3 DNA reads as TGCAGTGCTAGAGCCGCATGGGATCCTGAAGCTTTCTTT. It translates to CSARAAWDPEAFF.

This clonotype was detected many times. The chain uses TRBV27 and TRBJ1-4; TRBD1 agrees at 7 bases. After removal of 6 bases from V and 6 bases from J, the junction contained 7 bases not matched to a gene. The CDR3 length is 14 residues. The germline gives CDR1 MNHEY, CDR2 SMNVEV (reference sequence). The CDR3 DNA reads TGTGCCAGCAGCTACGACAGGGTTGATGAAAAACTGTTTTTT. It specifies CASSYDRVDEKLFF. The full variable domain, rest sourced from reference TRBV27 and TRBJ1-4, is EAQVTQNPRYLITVTGKKLTVTCSQNMNHEYMSWYRQDPGLGLRQIYYSMNVEVTDKGDVPEGYKVSRKEKRNFPLILESPSPNQTSLYFCASSYDRVDEKLFFGSGTQLSVL.

The sample holds many counts of this clonotype. The V call is TRBV2, the J call TRBJ1-3; possibly TRBD1 for D (5 bases). The V gene lost 8 bases and the J gene lost 0 bases, with 11 bases spanning the gap. Germline values: CDR1 SNHLY, CDR2 FYNNEI. This CDR3 has 14 amino acids. CDR3 residues: CASLRVNSGNTIYF. DNA for the CDR3: TGTGCCAGCCTCAGGGTTAACTCTGGAAACACCATATATTTT.

The gene calls are TRBV6-6 and TRBJ2-1; D possibly matches TRBD1 or TRBD2 (5 bases each). Germline CDR1 MNHNY, CDR2 SVGAGI (reference sequence). This CDR3 has 16 amino acids. The V end was cut by 4 bases, the J end by 3 bases, with 16 bases between. The CDR3 here is CASSSGRERYYNEQFF. CDR3 DNA: TGTGCCAGCAGTTCAGGCAGGGAGCGCTACTACAATGAGCAGTTCTTC.

This clonotype was counted between two and nine times. The rearrangement uses TRBV2 and TRBJ2-5; tentatively, D is TRBD1 (6 bases). The CDR3 sequence is 15 residues long. Per germline, CDR1 SNHLY and CDR2 FYNNEI. V lost 4 bases, J lost 4 bases, and 16 bases lay in between. CDR3 nucleotide sequence: TGTGCCAGCAGTGTGGCAGGGGTAGTCGGAGAGACCCAGTACTTC. Translation gives CASSVAGVVGETQYF. Together with reference TRBV2 and TRBJ2-5, the CDR3 gives the full variable domain: EPEVTQTPSHQVTQMGQEVILRCVPISNHLYFYWYRQILGQKVEFLVSFYNNEISEKSEIFDDQFSVERPDGSNFTLKIRSTKLEDSAMYFCASSVAGVVGETQYFGPGTRLLVL.

DNA of the CDR3: TGCGCCAGCAGACCCAGGACGGACACCTACAATGAGCAGTTCTTC. Translation: CASRPRTDTYNEQFF. V gene TRBV4-1 combines with J gene TRBJ2-1, with D perhaps matching TRBD1 (5 bases). Trimming removed 6 bases from V and 2 bases from J, with 14 bases in between. This CDR3 has 15 amino acids. CDR1 and CDR2 from the germline V gene are MGHRA and YSYEKL.

This clonotype was observed many times. The CDR3 loop is CASSLRVSTDTQYF. In DNA form, the CDR3 reads TGTGCCAGCAGCTTAAGGGTGTCCACAGATACGCAGTATTTT. The chain recombines TRBV12-3 or TRBV12-4 with TRBJ2-3; D gene ambiguous. V was shortened by 6 bases and J by 2 bases, with 12 bases between the two germline ends. This CDR3 has 14 residues.

J is TRBJ1-5 and V is TRBV5-1, with TRBD1 identical over 8 bases. Per germline, CDR1 SGHRS and CDR2 YFSETQ. The CDR3 length is 15 residues. Losses at the gene ends were 9 bases for V and 8 bases for J; bases not matched to a gene: 16. The CDR3 here is CATLKGDRSTKPQHF. Written as DNA, the CDR3 is TGCGCCACCCTCAAGGGGGACAGGAGTACAAAGCCCCAGCATTTT.